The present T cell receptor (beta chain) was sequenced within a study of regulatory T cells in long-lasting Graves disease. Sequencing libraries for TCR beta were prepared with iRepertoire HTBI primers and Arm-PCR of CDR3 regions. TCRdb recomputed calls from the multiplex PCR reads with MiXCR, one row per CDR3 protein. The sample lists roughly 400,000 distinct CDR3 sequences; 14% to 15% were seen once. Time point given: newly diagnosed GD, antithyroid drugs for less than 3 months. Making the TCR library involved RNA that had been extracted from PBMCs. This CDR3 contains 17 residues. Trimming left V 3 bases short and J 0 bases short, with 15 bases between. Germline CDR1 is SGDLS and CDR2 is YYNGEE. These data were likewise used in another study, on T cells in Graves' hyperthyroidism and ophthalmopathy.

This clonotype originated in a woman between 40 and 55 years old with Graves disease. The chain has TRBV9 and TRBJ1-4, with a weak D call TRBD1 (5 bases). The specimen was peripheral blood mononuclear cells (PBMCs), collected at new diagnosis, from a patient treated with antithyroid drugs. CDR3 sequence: CASSATQEKPTNEKLFF. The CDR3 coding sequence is TGTGCCAGCAGCGCGACACAGGAGAAACCAACTAATGAAAAACTGTTTTTT. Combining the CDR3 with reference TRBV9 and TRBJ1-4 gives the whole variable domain DSGVTQTPKHLITATGQRVTLRCSPRSGDLSVYWYQQSLDQGLQFLIQYYNGEERAKGNILERFSAQQFPDLHSELNLSSLELGDSALYFCASSATQEKPTNEKLFFGSGTQLSVL.